This TCR beta chain was sequenced for a study of CD8+ T cells in alopecia areata. Investigators isolated RNA and reverse transcribed it into cDNA to act as the sequencing template. Sequencing used immunoSEQ multiplex PCR; TCRdb keeps in-frame clones, though not all of them. Listed for the sample are approximately 280,000 clones, none seen a single time. Cells pooled from cutaneous lymph nodes were sorted on CD4, CD8alpha, NKG2D, NKG2ACE and other markers. This clone came up a few times. Its specificity is not known. Gene names are mouse gene names. The CDR3 end lies 4 residues beyond the end of the read and is filled in from the germline J gene. Germline values: CDR1 FNHDT, CDR2 SITEND (reference sequence). The CDR3 spans 13 residues. The V and J ends lost 4 bases and 5 bases, in that order; junction bases with no gene match: 2. Study-wide results and caveats: Researchers report lesional scalp, most notably alopecia totalis/universalis, outstripped normal scalp in clonality. Sequenced scalp T cells also include alphabeta T cells resident in normal skin.

Sequencing used CD4+ T cells sorted from a lymph node. This TCR came from a C3H/HeJ mouse with alopecia areata. MHC haplotype of the strain: H2-k. The rearrangement uses TRBV19 and TRBJ2-1; TRBD1 agrees at 8 bases. The CDR3 sequence is CASSRQGHAEQFF. The sequenced CDR3 bases are TGTGCCAGCAGTCGACAGGGGCATGCT.